Sequencing of this T cell receptor beta chain was carried out in a study of cytomegalovirus exposure and HLA in healthy donors. Primers for the PCR totalled 60 Vbeta and 13 Jbeta. Sequencing used immunoSEQ multiplex PCR; TCRdb keeps in-frame clones, though not all of them. Among roughly 150,000 clones listed, approximately 80% were seen once. This clonotype originated in a middle-aged woman in good health and CMV-seronegative. The material sequenced was PBMCs.

CDR3 coding DNA: TGTGCCAGCAGCTTAGCGGGACTCCCCAACACCGGGGAGCTGTTTTTT. It yields the protein CASSLAGLPNTGELFF. V gene TRBV7-8 combines with J gene TRBJ2-2, with a possible D match to TRBD2 (6 bases). Germline CDR1 is SGHVS and CDR2 is FQNEAQ. Trimming removed 0 bases at V and 2 bases at J, with 10 bases between. The CDR3 covers 16 residues.